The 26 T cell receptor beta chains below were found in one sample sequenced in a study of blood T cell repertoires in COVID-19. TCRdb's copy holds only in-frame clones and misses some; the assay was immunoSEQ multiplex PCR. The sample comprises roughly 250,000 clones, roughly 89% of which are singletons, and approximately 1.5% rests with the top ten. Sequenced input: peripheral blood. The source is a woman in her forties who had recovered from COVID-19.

CDR3 protein: CASGTGTGVQPQHF. The CDR3 DNA sequence: TGTGCCAGCGGCACCGGGACAGGGGTTCAGCCCCAGCATTTT. V usage is TRBV6-5 and J usage is TRBJ1-5; 10 bases line up with TRBD1. V was pared by 8 bases and J by 6 bases, with 7 bases of the junction left unmatched. The CDR3 totals 14 residues. Germline V gene sequence: CDR1 MNHEY, CDR2 SVGAGI.

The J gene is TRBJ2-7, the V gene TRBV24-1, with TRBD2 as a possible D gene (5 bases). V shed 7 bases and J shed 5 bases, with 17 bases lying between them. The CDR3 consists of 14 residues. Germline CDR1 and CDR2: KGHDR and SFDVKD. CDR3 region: CATSLKEAGHEQYF. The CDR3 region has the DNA TGTGCCACCAGCCTGAAGGAGGCTGGTCACGAGCAGTACTTC.

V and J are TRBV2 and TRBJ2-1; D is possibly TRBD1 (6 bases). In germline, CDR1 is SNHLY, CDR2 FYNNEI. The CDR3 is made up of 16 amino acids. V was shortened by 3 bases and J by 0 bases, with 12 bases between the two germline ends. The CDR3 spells CASSDQGRGSYNEQFF. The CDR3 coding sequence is TGTGCCAGCAGTGATCAGGGGCGCGGCTCCTACAATGAGCAGTTCTTC.

DNA of the CDR3: TGCGCCAGCAGCTTGGACAGGAGGGCCTACGAGCAGTACTTC. This translates into CASSLDRRAYEQYF. The V gene is TRBV5-1, the J gene TRBJ2-7; D is possibly TRBD2 (6 bases). The length of the CDR3 is 14 residues. The ends were cut back, 0 bases at V and 2 bases at J, with 9 bases in the middle. Per germline, CDR1 SGHRS and CDR2 YFSETQ. Together with reference TRBV5-1 and TRBJ2-7, the CDR3 gives the full variable domain: KAGVTQTPRYLIKTRGQQVTLSCSPISGHRSVSWYQQTPGQGLQFLFEYFSETQRNKGNFPGRFSGRQFSNSRSEMNVSTLELGDSALYLCASSLDRRAYEQYFGPGTRLTVT.

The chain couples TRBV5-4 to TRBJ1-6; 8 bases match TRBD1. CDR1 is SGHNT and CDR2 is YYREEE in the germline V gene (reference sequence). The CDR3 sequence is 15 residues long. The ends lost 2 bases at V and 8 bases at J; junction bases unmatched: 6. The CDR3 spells CASSFDRGTYSPLHF. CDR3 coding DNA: TGTGCCAGCAGCTTCGACAGGGGAACGTATTCACCCCTCCACTTT.

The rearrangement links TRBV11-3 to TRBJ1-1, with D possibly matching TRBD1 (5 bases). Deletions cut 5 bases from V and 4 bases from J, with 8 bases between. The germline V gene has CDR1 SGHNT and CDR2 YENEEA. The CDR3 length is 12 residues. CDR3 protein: CASSPGGTEAFF. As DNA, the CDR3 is TGTGCCAGCAGCCCGGGGGGCACTGAAGCTTTCTTT.

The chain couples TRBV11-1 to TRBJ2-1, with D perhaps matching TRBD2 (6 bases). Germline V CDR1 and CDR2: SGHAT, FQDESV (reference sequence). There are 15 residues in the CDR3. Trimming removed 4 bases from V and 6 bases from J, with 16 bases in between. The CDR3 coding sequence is TGTGCCAGCAGCTCCCGGGACTCGCCCCCCAATGAGCAGTTCTTC. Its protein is CASSSRDSPPNEQFF.

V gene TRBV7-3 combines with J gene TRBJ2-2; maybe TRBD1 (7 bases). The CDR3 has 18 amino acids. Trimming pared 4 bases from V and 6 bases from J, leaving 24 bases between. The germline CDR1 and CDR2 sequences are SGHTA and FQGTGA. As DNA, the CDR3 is TGTGCCAGCAGCTCCCGGCCTGGGGCCCGCAGGGGGGCCGGGGAGCTGTTTTTT. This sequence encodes CASSSRPGARRGAGELFF. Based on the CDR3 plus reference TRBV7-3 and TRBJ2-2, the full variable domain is GAGVSQTPSNKVTEKGKYVELRCDPISGHTALYWYRQSLGQGPEFLIYFQGTGAADDSGLPNDRFFAVRPEGSVSTLKIQRTERGDSAVYLCASSSRPGARRGAGELFFGEGSRLTVL.

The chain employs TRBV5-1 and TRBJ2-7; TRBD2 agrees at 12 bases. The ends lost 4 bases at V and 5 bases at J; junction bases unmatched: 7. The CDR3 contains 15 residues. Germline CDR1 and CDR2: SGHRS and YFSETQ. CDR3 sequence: CASSAGTSGSDEQYF. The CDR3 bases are TGCGCCAGCAGCGCAGGGACTAGCGGGTCGGACGAGCAGTACTTC.

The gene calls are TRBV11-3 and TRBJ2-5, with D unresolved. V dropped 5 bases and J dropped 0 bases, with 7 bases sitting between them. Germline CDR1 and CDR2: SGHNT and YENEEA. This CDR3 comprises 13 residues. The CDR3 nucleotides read TGTGCCAGCAGCCGCACAGACCAAGAGACCCAGTACTTC. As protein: CASSRTDQETQYF.

The CDR3 region has the DNA TGTGCCAGCAGCTGGTACAGGGGAACCTACGAGCAGTACTTC. This gives the protein CASSWYRGTYEQYF. The chain links TRBV5-5 to TRBJ2-7, with TRBD1 matching over 7 bases. This CDR3 is 14 amino acids long. Germline values: CDR1 SGHKS, CDR2 YYEKEE (reference sequence). V dropped 3 bases and J dropped 2; count of bases not matched to a gene: 5.

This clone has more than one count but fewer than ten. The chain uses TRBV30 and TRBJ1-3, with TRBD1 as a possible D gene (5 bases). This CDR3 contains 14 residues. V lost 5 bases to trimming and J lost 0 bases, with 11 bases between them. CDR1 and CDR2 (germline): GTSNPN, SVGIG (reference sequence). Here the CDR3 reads CAWGDSSSGNTIYF. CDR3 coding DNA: TGTGCCTGGGGCGACAGTAGCTCTGGAAACACCATATATTTT.

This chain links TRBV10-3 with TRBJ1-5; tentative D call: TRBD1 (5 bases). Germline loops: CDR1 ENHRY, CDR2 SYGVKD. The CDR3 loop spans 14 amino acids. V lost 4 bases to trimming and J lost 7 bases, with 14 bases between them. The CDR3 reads CAISGGGGRQPQHF. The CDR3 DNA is TGTGCCATCAGTGGGGGCGGGGGTCGACAGCCCCAGCATTTT.

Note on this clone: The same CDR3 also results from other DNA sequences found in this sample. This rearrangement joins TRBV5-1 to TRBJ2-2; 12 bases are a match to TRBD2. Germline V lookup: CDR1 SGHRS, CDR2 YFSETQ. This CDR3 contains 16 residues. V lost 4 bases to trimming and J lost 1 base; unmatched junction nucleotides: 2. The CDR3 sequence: CASSPLAGGNTGELFF. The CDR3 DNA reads TGCGCCAGCAGCCCACTAGCGGGGGGGAACACCGGGGAGCTGTTTTTT.

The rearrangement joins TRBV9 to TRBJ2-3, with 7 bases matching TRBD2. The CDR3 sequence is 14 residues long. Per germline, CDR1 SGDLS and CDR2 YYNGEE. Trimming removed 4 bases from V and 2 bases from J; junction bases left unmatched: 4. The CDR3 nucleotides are TGTGCCAGCAGCCCCCGGGGGGACACAGATACGCAGTATTTT. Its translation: CASSPRGDTDTQYF.

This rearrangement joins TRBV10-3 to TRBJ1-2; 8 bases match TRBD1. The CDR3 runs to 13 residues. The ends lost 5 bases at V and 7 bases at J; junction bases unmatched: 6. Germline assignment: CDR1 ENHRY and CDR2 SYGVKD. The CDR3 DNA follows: TGTGCCATCAGTTTGGGACAGGAATCTGGCTACACCTTC. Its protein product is CAISLGQESGYTF.

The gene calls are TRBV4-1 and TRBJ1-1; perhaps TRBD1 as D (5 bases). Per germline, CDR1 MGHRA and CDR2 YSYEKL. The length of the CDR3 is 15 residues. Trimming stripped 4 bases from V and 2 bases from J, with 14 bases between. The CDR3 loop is CASSPTRASNTEAFF. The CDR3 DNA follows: TGCGCCAGCAGCCCCACCAGGGCCTCCAACACTGAAGCTTTCTTT.

CDR3 in amino acids: CASSVEGGNNEQFF. In nucleotides, the CDR3 is TGTGCCAGCAGCGTAGAAGGGGGTAACAATGAGCAGTTCTTC. The chain combines TRBV9 with TRBJ2-1, with D perhaps TRBD1 (6 bases). Between the trimmed V and J ends, which lost 0 bases and 5 bases, there was a span of 9 bases. The CDR3 extends over 14 amino acids. Per germline, CDR1 SGDLS and CDR2 YYNGEE.

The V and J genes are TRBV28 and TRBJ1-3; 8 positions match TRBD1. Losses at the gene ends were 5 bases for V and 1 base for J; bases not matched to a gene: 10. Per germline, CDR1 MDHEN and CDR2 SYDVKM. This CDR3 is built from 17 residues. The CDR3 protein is CASSTPGQGFSGNTIYF. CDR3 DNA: TGTGCCAGCAGTACACCTGGACAGGGATTTTCTGGAAACACCATATATTTT.

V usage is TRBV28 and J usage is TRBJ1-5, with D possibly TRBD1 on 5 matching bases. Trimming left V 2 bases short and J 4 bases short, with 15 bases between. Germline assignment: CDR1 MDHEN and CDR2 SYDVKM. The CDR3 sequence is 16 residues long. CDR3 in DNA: TGTGCCAGCAGTTTACCGCAGGGAATAAGTAATCAGCCCCAGCATTTT. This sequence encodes CASSLPQGISNQPQHF.

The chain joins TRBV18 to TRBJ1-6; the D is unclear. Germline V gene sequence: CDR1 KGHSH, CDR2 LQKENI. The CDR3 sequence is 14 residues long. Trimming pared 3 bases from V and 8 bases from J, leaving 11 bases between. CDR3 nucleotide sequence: TGTGCCAGCTCACCGGTGCAGGAGGATTCACCCCTCCACTTT. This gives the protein CASSPVQEDSPLHF.

The CDR3 nucleotides read TGTGCCAGCTCACCAGGTGGGGACACGGGGGGCAATGAGCAGTTCTTC. Translated: CASSPGGDTGGNEQFF. The genes are TRBV18 and TRBJ2-1; tentatively, D is TRBD2 (7 bases). Trimming took 2 bases from V and 6 from J, leaving 17 bases between them. The CDR3 spans 16 residues. Germline V gene lookup returns CDR1 KGHSH and CDR2 LQKENI.

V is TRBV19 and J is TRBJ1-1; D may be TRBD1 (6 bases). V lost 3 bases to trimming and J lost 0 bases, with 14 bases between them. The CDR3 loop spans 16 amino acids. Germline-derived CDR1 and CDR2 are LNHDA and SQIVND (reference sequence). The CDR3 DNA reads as TGTGCCAGTAGTATTAACAGGGAGATCATGAACACTGAAGCTTTCTTT. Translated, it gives CASSINREIMNTEAFF. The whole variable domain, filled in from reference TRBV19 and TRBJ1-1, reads DGGITQSPKYLFRKEGQNVTLSCEQNLNHDAMYWYRQDPGQGLRLIYYSQIVNDFQKGDIAEGYSVSREKKESFPLTVTSAQKNPTAFYLCASSINREIMNTEAFFGQGTRLTVV.

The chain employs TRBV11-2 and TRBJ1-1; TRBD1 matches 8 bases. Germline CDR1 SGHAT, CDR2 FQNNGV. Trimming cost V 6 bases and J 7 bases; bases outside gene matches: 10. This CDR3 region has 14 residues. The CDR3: CASSYTGTGHEAFF. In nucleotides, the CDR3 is TGTGCCAGCAGTTATACCGGGACAGGTCATGAAGCTTTCTTT.

DNA for the CDR3: TGTGCCAGCTCACCATCACTAGCGGGGGGGACAGATACGCAGTATTTT. This translates into CASSPSLAGGTDTQYF. The chain links TRBV18 to TRBJ2-3, with TRBD2 identical over 13 bases. The junction had 2 bases not matched to a gene; V was cut back by 2 bases and J by 3 bases. CDR3 length equals 16 residues. Germline CDR1 reads KGHSH; CDR2 reads LQKENI.

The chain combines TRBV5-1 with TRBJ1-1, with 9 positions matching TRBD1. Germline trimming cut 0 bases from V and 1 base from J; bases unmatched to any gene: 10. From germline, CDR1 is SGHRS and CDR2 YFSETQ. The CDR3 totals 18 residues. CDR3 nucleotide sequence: TGCGCCAGCAGCTTGGTAAACAGGGGGCGAGAAAGGAACACTGAAGCTTTCTTT. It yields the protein CASSLVNRGRERNTEAFF.